This T cell receptor beta chain emerged from a study of T cells in Graves' hyperthyroidism and ophthalmopathy. CDR3 size: 13 residues. The germline V and J ends were trimmed by 11 bases and 0 bases, with 12 bases remaining between them. CDR1 is MNHEY, CDR2 SMNVEV, per germline (reference sequence). Study outcomes and limitations: Most expanded thyroid clonotypes above 0.001 also appeared in blood.

TCR beta CDR3 region amplification was performed from RNA transcripts. An initial round of RT-PCR targeting the TCR CDR3 relied on the HTBI primer set. In TCRdb, the multiplex PCR reads were re-called with MiXCR into one record per CDR3 protein. Seen here are about 200,000 distinct CDR3 sequences, less than 20% observed once, and the top ten hold about 50%. Reasons for excluding patients were uncontrolled infection, other autoimmune disease, pregnancy or lactation. Clinical symptoms, serum thyroxine and TRAb, thyroid ultrasound and orbital computed tomography together formed the diagnostic basis. PBMCs stemmed from about 9.5 ml fresh peripheral blood. To note about this clonotype: As yet, its antigen is unknown.

The sample taken for sequencing was blood. V gene TRBV27 combines with J gene TRBJ2-3; possible D gene TRBD1, 7 bases. This sequence originates from a woman aged 45-60 years with Graves' hyperthyroidism. CDR3 region: CAARGASTDTQYF. CDR3 in DNA: TGTGCCGCCAGGGGGGCGAGCACAGATACGCAGTATTTT.